This T cell receptor beta chain emerged from a study of T cells in women clearing cervical HPV infection. Study as a whole: Case blood was drawn when the lesion was first found; control blood after infection became undetectable. Cases' blood sampling followed lesion detection by median about 150 days (90 to 200). General study findings and limits: Controls had more TRBV6-7 (0.16%) than cases (about 0.11%).

Average input was approximately 1,100 ng genomic DNA for immunoSEQ TCR beta CDR3 amplification. The assay was immunoSEQ multiplex PCR, and TCRdb's table has in-frame clones only and misses some. The table for this sample gives about 14,000 clones. The CDR3 is 14 amino acids. The germline V gene encodes CDR1 LNHDA and CDR2 SQIVND (reference sequence). Trimming removed 3 bases at V and 9 bases at J, with 15 bases between. A word on this clone: What it binds is not known. The read terminates 3 residues before the CDR3 end, so the remaining end is supplied by the germline J gene.

This TCR was sampled from a woman aged 18 to 69 with a cervical HPV16 infection that either progressed to CIN3+ or cleared (not recorded which). Sample: blood buffy coat. The chain links TRBV19 to TRBJ2-1, with D perhaps matching TRBD2 (6 bases). The sequenced CDR3 bases are TGTGCCAGTAGTATGAGGAGGGTCGGAGGTGAG. It encodes CASSMRRVGGE. The whole CDR3 is CASSMRRVGGEQFF.